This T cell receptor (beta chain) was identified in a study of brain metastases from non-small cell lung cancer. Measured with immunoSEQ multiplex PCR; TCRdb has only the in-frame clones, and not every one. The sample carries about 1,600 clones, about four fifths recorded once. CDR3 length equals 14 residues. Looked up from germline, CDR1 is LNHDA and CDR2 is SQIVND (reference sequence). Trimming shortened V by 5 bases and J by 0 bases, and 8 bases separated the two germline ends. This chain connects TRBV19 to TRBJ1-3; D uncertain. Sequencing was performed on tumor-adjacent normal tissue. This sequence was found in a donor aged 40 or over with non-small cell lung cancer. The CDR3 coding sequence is TGTGCCAGTAGTTCCACGCGCTCTGGAAACACCATATATTTT. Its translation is CASSSTRSGNTIYF.